This T cell receptor beta chain appears in the sequencing data of a study of T cells in Graves' hyperthyroidism and ophthalmopathy. Looking at the study overall: Once the initial diagnosis was made, peripheral blood was obtained before any treatment.

In the ophthalmopathy cohort, Clinical Activity Score was at least 3, NOSPECS grade at least 4, and duration under 3 months. Cells are PBMCs isolated from roughly 10 ml of fresh blood. The V end was cut by 3 bases, the J end by 5 bases, with 11 bases between. CDR1 and CDR2 from the germline V gene are MRHNA and SNTAGT. The CDR3 loop spans 14 amino acids. Notes on the study in general: Most thyroid clonotypes expanded above 0.001 appeared in blood too.

TCR beta CDR3 region amplification was performed from RNA transcripts. RT-PCR in the first round (using the HTBI primer set) targeted the TCR CDR3. MiXCR, run by TCRdb on the multiplex PCR reads, gives a single entry per CDR3 protein. The repertoire holds roughly 250,000 distinct CDR3 sequences, about 20% seen once, with over 55% in the top ten. This clonotype was detected a few times. Its antigen is currently unknown. The chain joins TRBV6-4 to TRBJ1-5; D remains unclear. The origin of this receptor is a man under 40 with Graves' ophthalmopathy. Sequencing input: blood. The chain's CDR3 is CASSEGITDQPQHF. The CDR3 region has the DNA TGTGCCAGCAGTGAAGGGATCACGGATCAGCCCCAGCATTTT.